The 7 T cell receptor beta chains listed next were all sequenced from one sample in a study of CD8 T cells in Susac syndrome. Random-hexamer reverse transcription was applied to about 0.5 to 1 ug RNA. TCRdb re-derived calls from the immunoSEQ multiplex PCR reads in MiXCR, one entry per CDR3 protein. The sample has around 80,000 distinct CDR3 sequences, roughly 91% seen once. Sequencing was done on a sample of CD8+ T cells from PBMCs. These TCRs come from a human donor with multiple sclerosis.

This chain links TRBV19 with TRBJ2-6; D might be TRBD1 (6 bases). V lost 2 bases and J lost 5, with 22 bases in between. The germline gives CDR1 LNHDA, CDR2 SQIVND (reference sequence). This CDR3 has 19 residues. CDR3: CASSIQGLRGFFWANVLTF. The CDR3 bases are TGTGCCAGTAGTATACAGGGCCTAAGGGGGTTTTTCTGGGCCAACGTCCTGACTTTC.

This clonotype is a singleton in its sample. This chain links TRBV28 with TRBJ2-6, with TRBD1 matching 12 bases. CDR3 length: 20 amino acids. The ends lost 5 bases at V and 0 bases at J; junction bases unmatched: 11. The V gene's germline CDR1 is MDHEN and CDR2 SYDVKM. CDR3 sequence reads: CASSHRDRGRGFSGANVLTF. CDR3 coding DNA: TGTGCCAGCAGTCACCGGGACAGGGGGCGAGGGTTCTCTGGGGCCAACGTCCTGACTTTC.

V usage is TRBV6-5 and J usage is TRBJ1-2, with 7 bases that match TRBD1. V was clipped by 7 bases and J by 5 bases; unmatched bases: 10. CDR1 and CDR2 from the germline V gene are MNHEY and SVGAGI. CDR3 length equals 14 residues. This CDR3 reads CASTRQGGRYGYTF. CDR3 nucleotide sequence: TGTGCCAGCACCAGACAGGGCGGACGGTATGGCTACACCTTC.

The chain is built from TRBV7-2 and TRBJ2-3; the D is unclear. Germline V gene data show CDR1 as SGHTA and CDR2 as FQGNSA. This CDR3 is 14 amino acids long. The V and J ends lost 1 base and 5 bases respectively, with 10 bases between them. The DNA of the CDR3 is TGTGCCAGCAGCTTAGAGGTGATGGTAGATACGCAGTATTTT. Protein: CASSLEVMVDTQYF.

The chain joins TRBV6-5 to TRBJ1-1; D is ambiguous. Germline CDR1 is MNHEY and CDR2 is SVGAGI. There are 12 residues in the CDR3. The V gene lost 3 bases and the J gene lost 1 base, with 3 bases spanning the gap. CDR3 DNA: TGTGCCAGCAGTTATCGGAACACTGAAGCTTTCTTT. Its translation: CASSYRNTEAFF.

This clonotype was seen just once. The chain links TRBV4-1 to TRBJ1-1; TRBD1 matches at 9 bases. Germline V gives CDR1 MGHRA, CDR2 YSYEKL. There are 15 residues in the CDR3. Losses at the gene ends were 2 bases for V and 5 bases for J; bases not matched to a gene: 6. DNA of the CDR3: TGCGCCAGCAGCCAATCCGGACAGGGGAATACTGAAGCTTTCTTT. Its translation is CASSQSGQGNTEAFF.

The CDR3 DNA follows: TGTGCCAGCACCCCTAGCGACTCCTACGAGCAGTACTTC. It specifies CASTPSDSYEQYF. V usage is TRBV27 and J usage is TRBJ2-7; possible D gene TRBD2, 6 bases. This CDR3 spans 13 amino acids. CDR1 is MNHEY and CDR2 is SMNVEV in the germline V gene (reference sequence). V was trimmed by 7 bases and J by 0 bases, leaving 10 bases between them.